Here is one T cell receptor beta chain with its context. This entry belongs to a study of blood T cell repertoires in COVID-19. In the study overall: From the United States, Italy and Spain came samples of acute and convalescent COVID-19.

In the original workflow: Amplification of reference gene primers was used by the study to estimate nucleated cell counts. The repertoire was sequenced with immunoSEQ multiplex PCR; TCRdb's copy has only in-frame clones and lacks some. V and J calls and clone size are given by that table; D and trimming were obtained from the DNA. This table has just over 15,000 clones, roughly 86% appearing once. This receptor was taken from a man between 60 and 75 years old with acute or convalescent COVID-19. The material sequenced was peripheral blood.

In DNA form, the CDR3 reads TGTGCCAGCAGCTTCGGACTGGCGGACACTGAAGCTTTCTTT. It yields the protein CASSFGLADTEAFF. This chain joins TRBV7-9 and TRBJ1-1, with D uncertain. Trimming took off 3 bases at V and 3 bases at J, with 11 bases between the two ends. CDR3 length equals 14 residues. CDR1 SEHNR and CDR2 FQNEAQ come from the germline V gene (reference sequence). The full variable domain, its missing parts supplied by reference TRBV7-9 and TRBJ1-1, is DTGVSQNPRHKITKRGQNVTFRCDPISEHNRLYWYRQTLGQGPEFLTYFQNEAQLEKSRLLSDRFSAERPKGSFSTLEIQRTEQGDSAMYLCASSFGLADTEAFFGQGTRLTVV.